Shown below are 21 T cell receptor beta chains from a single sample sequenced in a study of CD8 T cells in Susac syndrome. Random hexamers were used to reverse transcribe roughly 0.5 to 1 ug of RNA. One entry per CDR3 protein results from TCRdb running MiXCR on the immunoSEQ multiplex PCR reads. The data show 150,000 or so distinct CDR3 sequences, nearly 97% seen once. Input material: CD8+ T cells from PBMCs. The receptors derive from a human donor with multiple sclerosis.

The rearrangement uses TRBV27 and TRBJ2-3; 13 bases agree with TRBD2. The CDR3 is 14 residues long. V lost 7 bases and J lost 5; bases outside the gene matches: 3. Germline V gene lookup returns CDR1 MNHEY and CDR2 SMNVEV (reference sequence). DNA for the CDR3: TGTGCCAGCAAGACTAGCGGGGGGATAGATACGCAGTATTTT. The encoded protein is CASKTSGGIDTQYF.

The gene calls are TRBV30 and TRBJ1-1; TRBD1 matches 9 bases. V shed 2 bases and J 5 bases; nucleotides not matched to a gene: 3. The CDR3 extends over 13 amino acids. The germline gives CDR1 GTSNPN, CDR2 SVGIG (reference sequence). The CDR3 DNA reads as TGTGCCTGGAGTCCCGGGACAGGGACTGAAGCTTTCTTT. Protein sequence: CAWSPGTGTEAFF.

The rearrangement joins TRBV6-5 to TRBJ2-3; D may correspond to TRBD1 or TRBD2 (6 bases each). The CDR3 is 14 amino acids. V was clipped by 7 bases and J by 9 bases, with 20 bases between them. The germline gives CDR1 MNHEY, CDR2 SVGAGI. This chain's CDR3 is CASTKGGAGTTQYF. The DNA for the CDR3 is TGTGCCAGCACTAAGGGGGGTGCGGGGACGACGCAGTATTTT.

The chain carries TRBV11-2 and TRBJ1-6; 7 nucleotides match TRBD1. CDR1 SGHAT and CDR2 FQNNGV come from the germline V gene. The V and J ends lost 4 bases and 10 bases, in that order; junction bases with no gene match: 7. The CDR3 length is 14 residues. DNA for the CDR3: TGTGCCAGCAGCTCTGACAGGGTGACCTCACCCCTCCACTTT. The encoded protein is CASSSDRVTSPLHF.

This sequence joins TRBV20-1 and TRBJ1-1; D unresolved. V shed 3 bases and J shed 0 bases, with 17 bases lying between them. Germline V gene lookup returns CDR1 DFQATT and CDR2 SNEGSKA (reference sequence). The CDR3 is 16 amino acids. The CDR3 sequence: CSASRAAPELNTEAFF. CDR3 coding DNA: TGCAGTGCTAGCCGGGCAGCCCCAGAATTGAACACTGAAGCTTTCTTT.

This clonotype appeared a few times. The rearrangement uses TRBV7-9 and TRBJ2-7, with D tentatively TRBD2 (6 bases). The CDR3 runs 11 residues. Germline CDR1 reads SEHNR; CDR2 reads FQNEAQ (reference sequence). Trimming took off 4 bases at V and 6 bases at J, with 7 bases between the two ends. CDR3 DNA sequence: TGTGCCAGCAGCTCCGGGGGCGAGCAGTACTTC. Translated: CASSSGGEQYF. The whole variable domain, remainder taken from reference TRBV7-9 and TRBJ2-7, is DTGVSQNPRHKITKRGQNVTFRCDPISEHNRLYWYRQTLGQGPEFLTYFQNEAQLEKSRLLSDRFSAERPKGSFSTLEIQRTEQGDSAMYLCASSSGGEQYFGPGTRLTVT.

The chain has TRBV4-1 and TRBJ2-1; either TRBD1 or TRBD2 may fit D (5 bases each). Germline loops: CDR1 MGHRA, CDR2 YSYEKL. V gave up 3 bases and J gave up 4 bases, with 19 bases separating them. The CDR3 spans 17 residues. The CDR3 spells CASSQHSGQGEYNEQFF. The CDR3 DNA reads TGCGCCAGCAGCCAGCACTCCGGGCAGGGAGAATACAATGAGCAGTTCTTC.

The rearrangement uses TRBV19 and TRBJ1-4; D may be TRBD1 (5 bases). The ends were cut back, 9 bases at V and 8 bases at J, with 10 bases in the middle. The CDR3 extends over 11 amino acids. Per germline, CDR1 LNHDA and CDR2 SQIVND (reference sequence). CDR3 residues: CASGWGEKLFF. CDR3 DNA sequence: TGTGCCAGCGGTTGGGGGGAAAAACTGTTTTTT.

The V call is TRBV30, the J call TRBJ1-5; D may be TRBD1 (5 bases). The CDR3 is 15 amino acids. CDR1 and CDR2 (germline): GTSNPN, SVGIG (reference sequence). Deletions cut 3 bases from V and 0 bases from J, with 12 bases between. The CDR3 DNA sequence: TGTGCCTGGAGCGAGGGGACGGATAGCAATCAGCCCCAGCATTTT. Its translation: CAWSEGTDSNQPQHF.

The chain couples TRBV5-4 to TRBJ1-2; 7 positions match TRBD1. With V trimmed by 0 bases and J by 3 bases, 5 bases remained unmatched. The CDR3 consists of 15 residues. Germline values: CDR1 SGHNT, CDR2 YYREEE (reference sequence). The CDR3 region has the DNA TGTGCCAGCAGCTTGGATAACAGGGGATACTATGGCTACACCTTC. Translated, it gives CASSLDNRGYYGYTF. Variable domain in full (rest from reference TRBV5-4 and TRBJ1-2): ETGVTQSPTHLIKTRGQQVTLRCSSQSGHNTVSWYQQALGQGPQFIFQYYREEENGRGNFPPRFSGLQFPNYSSELNVNALELDDSALYLCASSLDNRGYYGYTFGSGTRLTVV.

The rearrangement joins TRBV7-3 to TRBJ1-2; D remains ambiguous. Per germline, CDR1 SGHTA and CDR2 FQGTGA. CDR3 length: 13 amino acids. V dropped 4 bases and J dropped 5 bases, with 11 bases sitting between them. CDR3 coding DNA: TGTGCCAGCAGCTCCACGGGAGGGTATGGCTACACCTTC. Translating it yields CASSSTGGYGYTF.

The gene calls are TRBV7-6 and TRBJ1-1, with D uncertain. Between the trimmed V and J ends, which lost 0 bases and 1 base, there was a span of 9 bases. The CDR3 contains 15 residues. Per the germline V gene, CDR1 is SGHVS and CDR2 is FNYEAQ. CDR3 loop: CASSLAWAGNTEAFF. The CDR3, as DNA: TGTGCCAGCAGCTTAGCCTGGGCAGGGAACACTGAAGCTTTCTTT.

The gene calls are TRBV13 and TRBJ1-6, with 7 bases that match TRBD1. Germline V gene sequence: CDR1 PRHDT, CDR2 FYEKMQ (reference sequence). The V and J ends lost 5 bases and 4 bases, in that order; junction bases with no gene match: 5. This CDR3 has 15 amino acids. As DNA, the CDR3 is TGTGCCAGCAGCATGCAGGGGGGGTATAATTCACCCCTCCACTTT. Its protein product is CASSMQGGYNSPLHF. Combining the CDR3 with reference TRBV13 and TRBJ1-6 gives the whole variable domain AAGVIQSPRHLIKEKRETATLKCYPIPRHDTVYWYQQGPGQDPQFLISFYEKMQSDKGSIPDRFSAQQFSDYHSELNMSSLELGDSALYFCASSMQGGYNSPLHFGNGTRLTVT.

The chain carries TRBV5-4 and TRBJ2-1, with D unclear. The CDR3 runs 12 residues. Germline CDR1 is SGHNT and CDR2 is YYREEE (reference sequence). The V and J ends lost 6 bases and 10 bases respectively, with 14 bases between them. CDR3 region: CASTLGSSEQFF. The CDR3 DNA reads TGTGCCAGCACCCTCGGGTCCTCCGAGCAGTTCTTC. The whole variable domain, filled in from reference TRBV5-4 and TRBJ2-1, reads ETGVTQSPTHLIKTRGQQVTLRCSSQSGHNTVSWYQQALGQGPQFIFQYYREEENGRGNFPPRFSGLQFPNYSSELNVNALELDDSALYLCASTLGSSEQFFGPGTRLTVL.

The CDR3 reads CASSLASGGTAQETQYF. The CDR3 nucleotides read TGTGCCAGCAGCCTCGCCTCGGGAGGGACAGCTCAAGAGACCCAGTACTTC. The gene calls are TRBV3-1 and TRBJ2-5; a weak D match, TRBD2 (8 bases). CDR3 length: 17 residues. Trimming pared 4 bases from V and 2 bases from J, leaving 20 bases between. Germline values: CDR1 LGHDT, CDR2 YNNKEL (reference sequence).

CDR3 protein: CASSSPPGGYEQFF. The CDR3 DNA sequence: TGTGCCAGCAGCTCCCCCCCTGGCGGCTATGAGCAGTTCTTC. This rearrangement joins TRBV6-6 to TRBJ2-1; D gene unclear. Germline V lookup: CDR1 MNHNY, CDR2 SVGAGI (reference sequence). Trimming shortened V by 6 bases and J by 8 bases, and 17 bases separated the two germline ends. The CDR3 is 14 amino acids.

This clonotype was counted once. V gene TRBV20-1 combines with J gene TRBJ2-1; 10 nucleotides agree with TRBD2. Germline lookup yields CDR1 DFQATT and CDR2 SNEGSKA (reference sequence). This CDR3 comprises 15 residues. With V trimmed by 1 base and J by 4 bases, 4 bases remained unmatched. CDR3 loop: CSARGAGLAYNEQFF. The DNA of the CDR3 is TGCAGTGCTAGAGGGGCGGGACTAGCGTACAATGAGCAGTTCTTC.

CDR3 DNA sequence: TGCAGTGCTAAACAGGGAGCCGAAGCCAAAAACATTCAGTACTTC. Its protein is CSAKQGAEAKNIQYF. This rearrangement joins TRBV20-1 to TRBJ2-4; tentative D call: TRBD1 (6 bases). Between the trimmed V and J ends, which lost 4 bases and 0 bases, there was a span of 13 bases. The length of the CDR3 is 15 residues. Germline assignment: CDR1 DFQATT and CDR2 SNEGSKA (reference sequence).

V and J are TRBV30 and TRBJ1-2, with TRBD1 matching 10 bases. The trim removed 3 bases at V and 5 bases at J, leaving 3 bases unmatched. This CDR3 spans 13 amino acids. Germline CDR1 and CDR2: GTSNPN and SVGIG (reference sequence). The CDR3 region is CAWRGQGIYGYTF. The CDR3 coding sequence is TGTGCCTGGAGGGGACAGGGGATTTATGGCTACACCTTC.

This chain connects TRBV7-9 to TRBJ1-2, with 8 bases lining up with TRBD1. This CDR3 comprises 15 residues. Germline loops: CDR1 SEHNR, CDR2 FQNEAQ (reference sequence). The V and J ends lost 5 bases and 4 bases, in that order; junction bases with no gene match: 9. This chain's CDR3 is CASSVAGTGLYGYTF. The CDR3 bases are TGTGCCAGCAGCGTGGCCGGGACAGGCCTCTATGGCTACACCTTC.

CDR3 DNA: TGTGCTAGTGGTTTACAGGGTGCCGAGCAGTACGTC. Its translation: CASGLQGAEQYV. V gene TRBV12-5 combines with J gene TRBJ2-7; a possible D gene is TRBD1 (6 bases). There are 12 residues in the CDR3. V lost 3 bases, J lost 6 bases, and 9 bases lay in between. Germline lookup yields CDR1 LGHNT and CDR2 FRNRAP.